The 28 T cell receptor beta chains below all came from one sample that was sequenced in a study of control samples from healthy donors and cancer patients. Using immunoSEQ multiplex PCR, the repertoire was profiled, and TCRdb retains in-frame clones only, with some absent. The table has some 120,000 clones, more than 85% seen once. The sample taken for sequencing was blood. These receptors were obtained from a woman between 18 and 29 years old in good health.

This clone showed up just a few times. The V call is TRBV9, the J call TRBJ2-1; 13 bases map to TRBD2. CDR1 SGDLS and CDR2 YYNGEE come from the germline V gene. The CDR3 is 17 amino acids. V lost 0 bases, J lost 3 bases, and 3 bases stayed unmatched. The CDR3 protein is CASSVGLAGGLYNEQFF. CDR3 coding DNA: TGTGCCAGCAGCGTAGGACTAGCGGGGGGTCTCTACAATGAGCAGTTCTTC.

The chain employs TRBV27 and TRBJ2-1; D may be TRBD2 (6 bases). Trimming pared 5 bases from V and 3 bases from J, leaving 8 bases between. Germline CDR1 is MNHEY and CDR2 is SMNVEV (reference sequence). The CDR3 runs 13 residues. The CDR3 coding sequence is TGTGCCAGCAGTCCGGGACTCTACAATGAGCAGTTCTTC. Amino acid sequence: CASSPGLYNEQFF.

This chain links TRBV15 with TRBJ1-6; 10 bases are a match to TRBD1. The V and J ends lost 3 bases and 9 bases, in that order; junction bases with no gene match: 2. Germline CDR1 reads LNHNV; CDR2 reads YYDKDF (reference sequence). The CDR3 loop spans 14 amino acids. CDR3 coding DNA: TGTGCCACCAGCAGGGACAGGGGGGGTTCACCCCTCCACTTT. Residues: CATSRDRGGSPLHF.

This sequence joins TRBV11-3 and TRBJ2-3, with 7 bases identical to TRBD1. Germline CDR1 is SGHNT and CDR2 is YENEEA. CDR3 length: 17 amino acids. V shed 1 base, J shed 4 bases, and the junction held 11 bases outside the gene matches. The CDR3 reads CASSLGISGGGADTQYF. CDR3 sequence (DNA): TGTGCCAGCAGCTTAGGGATTTCAGGGGGTGGTGCAGATACGCAGTATTTT.

The chain joins TRBV19 to TRBJ2-7; the match to TRBD1 covers 10 bases. The CDR3 has 14 residues. Germline V gives CDR1 LNHDA, CDR2 SQIVND (reference sequence). J lost 5 bases, V lost 5 bases, and 6 bases had no gene match. CDR3 region: CASSDGQGVDEQYF. In DNA form, the CDR3 reads TGTGCCAGTAGTGATGGACAGGGGGTCGACGAGCAGTACTTC.

CDR3 loop: CASSLTGPTSGASEAFF. The CDR3, as DNA: TGTGCCAGCAGTTTGACAGGGCCGACATCGGGGGCAAGTGAAGCTTTCTTT. The V and J genes are TRBV6-2 or TRBV6-3 and TRBJ1-1; 7 bases agree with TRBD1. Germline CDR1 MNHEY, CDR2 SVGEGT. V lost 4 bases to trimming and J lost 7 bases; unmatched junction nucleotides: 18. This CDR3 is built from 17 residues.

V usage is TRBV4-3 and J usage is TRBJ2-3; D call uncertain. The CDR3 has 11 amino acids. Germline V gene data show CDR1 as LGHNA and CDR2 as YSLEER. With 1 base removed from V and 6 bases from J, the gap between germline ends came to 2 bases. In DNA, the CDR3 is TGCGCCAGCAGCCAAGCGGATACGCAGTATTTT. It yields the protein CASSQADTQYF.

The gene calls are TRBV7-2 and TRBJ2-3; no reliable D call. Germline V gene data show CDR1 as SGHTA and CDR2 as FQGNSA. The CDR3 consists of 13 residues. V was clipped by 0 bases and J by 3 bases, with 4 bases between them. The CDR3, as DNA: TGTGCCAGCAGCTTAGCCGATACAGATACGCAGTATTTT. It codes for CASSLADTDTQYF.

The genes are TRBV20-1 and TRBJ2-1; the D is unclear. This CDR3 is built from 17 residues. Germline V gives CDR1 DFQATT, CDR2 SNEGSKA (reference sequence). V shed 3 bases and J shed 4 bases, with 22 bases lying between them. The CDR3, as DNA: TGCAGTGCTAGTGAAGGGTATAGGGCTTCCGGATACAATGAGCAGTTCTTC. Translating gives CSASEGYRASGYNEQFF.

This clone was counted once. CDR3 sequence: CASSPGVYGYTF. DNA of the CDR3: TGTGCCAGCAGCCCCGGGGTTTATGGCTACACCTTC. The chain links TRBV3-1 (or the pseudogene TRBV3-2) to TRBJ1-2; no firm D call. There are 12 residues in the CDR3. With 4 bases removed from V and 5 bases from J, the gap between germline ends came to 8 bases. Germline CDR1 reads LGHDT; CDR2 reads YNNKEL (reference sequence).

The chain links TRBV21-1 to TRBJ1-2. TRBV21-1 is deemed a pseudogene. The CDR3 extends over 15 amino acids. CDR3 amino acids: CASSKEAPIGNGYTF. CDR3 nucleotide sequence: TGTGCCAGCAGCAAAGAAGCGCCTATAGGGAATGGCTACACCTTC.

CDR3 in amino acids: CASRSNWGTGELFF. The CDR3 DNA is TGTGCCAGCAGATCAAACTGGGGCACCGGGGAGCTGTTTTTT. This sequence joins TRBV27 and TRBJ2-2; D is ambiguous. V lost 6 bases, J lost 4 bases, and 12 bases lay in between. The CDR3 consists of 14 residues. CDR1 MNHEY and CDR2 SMNVEV come from the germline V gene (reference sequence).

The CDR3 nucleotides are TGTGCCAGCAGCACCGGACAGGGAGCGTGGGAGCAGTACTTC. Translated: CASSTGQGAWEQYF. The chain employs TRBV5-6 and TRBJ2-7; 8 nucleotides match TRBD1. This CDR3 has 14 amino acids. V shed 4 bases, J shed 7 bases, and the junction held 10 bases outside the gene matches. CDR1 is SGHDT, CDR2 YYEEEE, per germline.

The chain has TRBV2 and TRBJ2-1; possibly TRBD2 for D (5 bases). Germline-derived CDR1 and CDR2 are SNHLY and FYNNEI. The CDR3 spans 11 residues. V lost 3 bases and J lost 12, with 9 bases in between. The CDR3 sequence is CASSDSGWQFF. The DNA for the CDR3 is TGTGCCAGCAGTGACAGCGGATGGCAGTTCTTC.

This clone appeared once. The chain couples TRBV5-6 to TRBJ1-5; 7 bases line up with TRBD1. CDR1 SGHDT and CDR2 YYEEEE come from the germline V gene. Trimming at V came to 0 bases and at J to 0 bases, leaving 6 bases not matched to a gene. CDR3 size: 17 residues. The CDR3 spells CASSLGTGVLSNQPQHF. In DNA form, the CDR3 reads TGTGCCAGCAGCTTGGGGACAGGTGTTCTTAGCAATCAGCCCCAGCATTTT. The entire variable domain, with the rest obtained from reference TRBV5-6 and TRBJ1-5, is as follows: DAGVTQSPTHLIKTRGQQVTLRCSPKSGHDTVSWYQQALGQGPQFIFQYYEEEERQRGNFPDRFSGHQFPNYSSELNVNALLLGDSALYLCASSLGTGVLSNQPQHFGDGTRLSIL.

DNA of the CDR3: TGTGCCAGCAGCTCCCCGGGACAGTTCCTCTATGGCTACACCTTC. Translating gives CASSSPGQFLYGYTF. V is TRBV7-9 and J is TRBJ1-2, with 7 nucleotides matching TRBD1. The CDR3 contains 15 residues. Per the germline V gene, CDR1 is SEHNR and CDR2 is FQNEAQ (reference sequence). V was clipped by 4 bases and J by 4 bases; unmatched bases: 9.

The gene calls are TRBV19 and TRBJ2-2; D gene unclear. This CDR3 has 13 amino acids. V was cut by 5 bases and J by 1 base, with 5 bases left in between. The germline V gene has CDR1 LNHDA and CDR2 SQIVND (reference sequence). DNA for the CDR3: TGTGCCAGTAGTGGTGGGAACACCGGGGAGCTGTTTTTT. Protein product: CASSGGNTGELFF.

V usage is TRBV6-5 and J usage is TRBJ2-4, with 7 bases matching TRBD1. The CDR3 loop spans 13 amino acids. The ends lost 6 bases at V and 1 base at J; junction bases unmatched: 0. Germline values: CDR1 MNHEY, CDR2 SVGAGI. CDR3 protein: CASRQGAKNIQYF. CDR3 DNA sequence: TGTGCCAGCAGACAGGGGGCCAAAAACATTCAGTACTTC.

V usage is TRBV3-1 (or the pseudogene TRBV3-2) and J usage is TRBJ2-1, with 9 positions matching TRBD2. The length of the CDR3 is 15 residues. Germline CDR1 and CDR2: LGHDT and YNNKEL (reference sequence). With 4 bases clipped from V and 5 bases from J, the junction kept 6 bases outside the gene matches. CDR3 DNA sequence: TGTGCCAGCAGCCCCCGGGTAGCGGGAGACAATGAGCAGTTCTTC. Encoded protein: CASSPRVAGDNEQFF.

The CDR3 coding sequence is TGTGCCTGGAGCCCTAACCGACAGAGGGAGCAGTACTTC. As protein: CAWSPNRQREQYF. The V and J genes are TRBV30 and TRBJ2-7; perhaps TRBD1 as D (5 bases). The germline V gene encodes CDR1 GTSNPN and CDR2 SVGIG (reference sequence). The length of the CDR3 is 13 residues. The V end lost 3 bases, the J end lost 7 bases, and 16 bases lay between the germline ends.

This chain links TRBV25-1 with TRBJ2-6; D might be TRBD1 (6 bases). Germline V CDR1 and CDR2: MGHDK, SYGVNS. V shed 1 base and J shed 1 base, with 14 bases lying between them. This CDR3 is built from 18 residues. CDR3 residues: CASSEFTQGPSGANVLTF. In nucleotides, the CDR3 is TGTGCCAGCAGTGAATTCACCCAGGGGCCATCTGGGGCCAACGTCCTGACTTTC.

The genes are TRBV24-1 and TRBJ1-2; D gene unclear. From germline, CDR1 is KGHDR and CDR2 SFDVKD. Trimming cost V 6 bases and J 4 bases, with 14 bases left between them. CDR3 length: 14 residues. CDR3 bases: TGTGCCACCAGTTCACCCGAATGGGTCTATGGCTACACCTTC. Amino acids: CATSSPEWVYGYTF.

The chain combines TRBV19 with TRBJ1-5, with TRBD1 identical over 8 bases. CDR1 and CDR2 (germline): LNHDA, SQIVND (reference sequence). This CDR3 is 15 amino acids long. Trimming took 6 bases from V and 6 from J; bases not matched to a gene: 10. The CDR3 nucleotides read TGTGCCAGTAGCATGGACAGGGAGGATGGTCAGCCCCAGCATTTT. This sequence encodes CASSMDREDGQPQHF. Combining the CDR3 with reference TRBV19 and TRBJ1-5 gives the whole variable domain DGGITQSPKYLFRKEGQNVTLSCEQNLNHDAMYWYRQDPGQGLRLIYYSQIVNDFQKGDIAEGYSVSREKKESFPLTVTSAQKNPTAFYLCASSMDREDGQPQHFGDGTRLSIL.

The chain carries TRBV12-3 or TRBV12-4 and TRBJ2-3; no definite D call. Trimming removed 6 bases from V and 1 base from J, with 8 bases in between. The CDR3 totals 13 residues. The DNA of the CDR3 is TGTGCCAGCAGCCGTAGCCGCACAGATACGCAGTATTTT. Its protein is CASSRSRTDTQYF.

The V gene is TRBV6-2 or TRBV6-3, the J gene TRBJ2-5; 9 positions match TRBD2. Losses at the gene ends were 2 bases for V and 5 bases for J; bases not matched to a gene: 9. Germline assignment: CDR1 MNHEY and CDR2 SVGEGT. The CDR3 extends over 16 amino acids. The CDR3 spells CASSYLAGSGRETQYF. In nucleotides, the CDR3 is TGTGCCAGCAGTTACCTAGCGGGGTCGGGTAGGGAGACCCAGTACTTC.

The V call is TRBV5-6, the J call TRBJ2-7; D is uncertain. The CDR3 has 15 amino acids. The germline CDR1 and CDR2 sequences are SGHDT and YYEEEE. Trimming cost V 1 base and J 0 bases, with 11 bases left between them. This CDR3 reads CASSLNSYGSYEQYF. CDR3 in DNA: TGTGCCAGCAGCTTGAATTCGTATGGCTCCTACGAGCAGTACTTC.

The J gene is TRBJ1-2, the V gene TRBV6-5; TRBD1 agrees at 8 bases. CDR1 and CDR2 (germline): MNHEY, SVGAGI. The CDR3 has 15 amino acids. Trimming at V came to 2 bases and at J to 8 bases, leaving 10 bases not matched to a gene. The CDR3 region is CASSYGAGQGGGYTF. DNA for the CDR3: TGTGCCAGCAGTTACGGCGCCGGACAGGGAGGAGGCTACACCTTC.

This chain links TRBV15 with TRBJ1-2, with TRBD1 matching 9 bases. The CDR3 extends over 14 amino acids. The germline V gene encodes CDR1 LNHNV and CDR2 YYDKDF (reference sequence). With V trimmed by 3 bases and J by 3 bases, 2 bases remained unmatched. Here the CDR3 DNA reads TGTGCCACCAGCAGGGACAGGGGTGACTATGGCTACACCTTC. It specifies CATSRDRGDYGYTF.